The clone carrying this T cell receptor (beta chain) occurred a few times. No antigen is known for it. This specimen belongs to a study of persistence of HIV-infected CD4 T cells. Study in general: Median time on suppressive ART was seven to eight years. Multiple blood draws of up to about 200 mL, except a couple of donors with single leukapheresis.

The libraries were made with immunoSEQ version 4 in survey mode. Profiled with immunoSEQ multiplex PCR; TCRdb holds only in-frame clones, not every one. This repertoire shows approximately 20,000 clones, less than 75% found once; its top ten account for less than 2.5%. General study results and limits: Proviral oligoclonality tracked with TCR oligoclonality within the same sorted cells.

The CDR3 has 17 amino acids. V shed 6 bases and J 1 base; nucleotides not matched to a gene: 8. Per the germline V gene, CDR1 is SGHTA and CDR2 is FQGTGA. Cells were stimulated with overlapping HIV-1 Gag 15-mer peptides. Sorting of responding CD4+ T cells relied on upregulated CD40 ligand together with CD69. Stimulated PBMCs had first been depleted of CD8+ T cells. Sequences were derived from CD4+ T cells sorted from PBMCs after approximately 19-hour stimulation, sampled from a patient who received antiretroviral therapy. This receptor was identified in an adult woman with HIV who was CMV-seropositive. The genes are TRBV7-3 and TRBJ2-2; 10 bases are shared with TRBD2. CDR3 in amino acids: CASSSLAGELNTGELFF. In DNA form, the CDR3 reads TGTGCCAGCAGTTCGCTAGCGGGGGAATTGAACACCGGGGAGCTGTTTTTT.